This T cell receptor (beta chain) originates from a study of T cell repertoires in cytomegalovirus infection. About the study: Both recently identified HLA-C-restricted and well-studied HLA-B-restricted CMV epitopes were used in the study. General observations from the study: Clonotypes of TCR beta that were HLA-C-restricted and CMV-specific dominated the ex vivo response. People with CMV and the relevant HLA were identified by cumulative public TCR beta family frequency.

In TCRdb, the reads were re-called with MiXCR into one record per CDR3 protein. Of around 430,000 distinct CDR3 sequences in the sample, approximately 42% were seen once. This CDR3 has 19 amino acids. The ends lost 5 bases at V and 1 base at J; junction bases unmatched: 15. Germline lookup yields CDR1 SGHDT and CDR2 YYEEEE. Points on this clonotype: The antigen is unknown.

This receptor was obtained from a human donor in good health (CMV status not recorded). Some clones in this sample may be carry-over from other donors' samples. The material was cultured PBMCs, obtained from culture after CMV antigen stimulation. The chain uses TRBV5-6 and TRBJ2-3, with 11 bases lining up with TRBD2. The CDR3 DNA reads TGTGCCAGCAGTTGGAGGGTAAAACTAGCGGGAGACGGCACAGATACGCAGTATTTT. Translating it yields CASSWRVKLAGDGTDTQYF.